The present entry profiles one T cell receptor (beta chain) with its context. Its antigen is still unknown. The CDR3 runs to 14 residues. Germline V CDR1 and CDR2: SGDLS, YYNGEE. V was pared by 2 bases and J by 9 bases, with 8 bases of the junction left unmatched. This entry is derived from a study of T cells in localized non-small cell lung cancer. Study findings and constraints: Among the top 100 tumor clones, a median about 52 appeared in adjacent lung. Heterogeneity within the tumor remains possible, as just one region underwent sequencing. Longer overall survival was seen with higher T cell density measured in blood. Measurement of T cell clonality placed uninvolved adjacent lung highest, above the level in tumor.

Some clones are missing from TCRdb's copy, which holds only in-frame ones; the method was immunoSEQ multiplex PCR. The sample lists about 15,000 clones, approximately 89% seen once, with approximately 30% in the top ten. The V gene is TRBV9, the J gene TRBJ2-1; TRBD2 agrees at 7 bases. This receptor was obtained from a male donor older than 55 with stage II lung adenocarcinoma. Specimen: peripheral blood mononuclear cells, collected before any cancer treatment. CDR3 bases: TGTGCCAGCAGCGTGGGGGGGATTCAGAGTGAGCAGTTCTTC. It yields the protein CASSVGGIQSEQFF.